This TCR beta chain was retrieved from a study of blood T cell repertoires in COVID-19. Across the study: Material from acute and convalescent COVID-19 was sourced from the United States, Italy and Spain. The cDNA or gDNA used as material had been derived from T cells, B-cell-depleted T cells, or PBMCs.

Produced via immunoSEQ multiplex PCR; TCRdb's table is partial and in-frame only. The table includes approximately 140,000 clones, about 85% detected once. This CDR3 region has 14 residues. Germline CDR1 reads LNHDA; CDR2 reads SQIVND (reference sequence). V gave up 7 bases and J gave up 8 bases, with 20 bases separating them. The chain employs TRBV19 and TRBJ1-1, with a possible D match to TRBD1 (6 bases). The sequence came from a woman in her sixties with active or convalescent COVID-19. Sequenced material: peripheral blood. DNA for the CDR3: TGTGCCAGTACCTACAGCCCAGGGGTGATGGAAGCTTTCTTT. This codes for CASTYSPGVMEAFF.